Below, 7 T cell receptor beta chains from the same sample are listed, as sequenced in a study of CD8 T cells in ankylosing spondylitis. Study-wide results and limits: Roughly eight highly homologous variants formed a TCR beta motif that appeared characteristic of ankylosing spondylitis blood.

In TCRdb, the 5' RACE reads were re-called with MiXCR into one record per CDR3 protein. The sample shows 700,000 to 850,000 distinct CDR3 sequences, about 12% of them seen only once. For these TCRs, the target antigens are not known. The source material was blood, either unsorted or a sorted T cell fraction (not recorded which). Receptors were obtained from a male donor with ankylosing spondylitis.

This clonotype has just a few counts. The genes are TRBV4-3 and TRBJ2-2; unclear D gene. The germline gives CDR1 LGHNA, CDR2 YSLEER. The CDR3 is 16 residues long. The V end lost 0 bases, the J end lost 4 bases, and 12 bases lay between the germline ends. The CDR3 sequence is CASSQDPGFLTGELFF. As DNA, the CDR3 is TGCGCCAGCAGCCAAGATCCAGGCTTTCTCACCGGGGAGCTGTTTTTT.

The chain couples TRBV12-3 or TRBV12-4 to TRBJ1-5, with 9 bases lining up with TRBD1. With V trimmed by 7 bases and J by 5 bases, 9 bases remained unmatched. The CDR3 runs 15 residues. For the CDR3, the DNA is TGTGCCAGCACCCCACAGGGGGCTCGGGATCAGCCCCAGCATTTT. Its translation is CASTPQGARDQPQHF.

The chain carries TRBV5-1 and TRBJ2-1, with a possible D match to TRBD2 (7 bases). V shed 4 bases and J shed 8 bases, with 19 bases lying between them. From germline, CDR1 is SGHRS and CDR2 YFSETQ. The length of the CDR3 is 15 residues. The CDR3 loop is CASSPRGRVRYEQFF. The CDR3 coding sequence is TGCGCCAGCAGCCCAAGGGGGAGGGTTCGGTATGAGCAGTTCTTC. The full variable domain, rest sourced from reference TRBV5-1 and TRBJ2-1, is KAGVTQTPRYLIKTRGQQVTLSCSPISGHRSVSWYQQTPGQGLQFLFEYFSETQRNKGNFPGRFSGRQFSNSRSEMNVSTLELGDSALYLCASSPRGRVRYEQFFGPGTRLTVL.

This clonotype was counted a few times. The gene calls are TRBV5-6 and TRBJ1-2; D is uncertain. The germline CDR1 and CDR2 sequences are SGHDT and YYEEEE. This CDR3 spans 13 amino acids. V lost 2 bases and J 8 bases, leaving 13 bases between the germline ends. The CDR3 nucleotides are TGTGCCAGCAGCTTCGGACCGCCTCGGGGCTACACCTTC. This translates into CASSFGPPRGYTF.

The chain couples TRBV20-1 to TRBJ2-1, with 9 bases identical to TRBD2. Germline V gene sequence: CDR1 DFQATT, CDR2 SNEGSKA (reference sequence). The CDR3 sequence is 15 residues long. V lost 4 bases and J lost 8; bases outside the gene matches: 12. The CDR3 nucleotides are TGCAGTGCTACTGCGGGGGGGCCGATCGACGATGAGCAGTTCTTC. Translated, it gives CSATAGGPIDDEQFF.

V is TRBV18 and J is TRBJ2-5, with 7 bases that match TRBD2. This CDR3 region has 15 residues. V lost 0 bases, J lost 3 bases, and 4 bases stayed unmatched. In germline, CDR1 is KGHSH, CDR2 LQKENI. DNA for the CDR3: TGTGCCAGCTCACCACCGAGCCTAGCGGAAGAGACCCAGTACTTC. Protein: CASSPPSLAEETQYF.

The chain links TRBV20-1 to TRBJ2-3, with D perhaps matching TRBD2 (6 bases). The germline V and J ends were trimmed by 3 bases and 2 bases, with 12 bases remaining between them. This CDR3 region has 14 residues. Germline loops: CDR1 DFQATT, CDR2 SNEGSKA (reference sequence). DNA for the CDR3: TGCAGTGCTAGTGGAGTAGCGGACACAGATACGCAGTATTTT. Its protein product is CSASGVADTDTQYF.